The source of this TCR beta chain is a study of T-cell reconstitution after alpha-beta-depleted transplantation in children. This clonotype has more than one count but fewer than ten. Preparing the TCRbeta library involved the use of unique molecular identifiers. TCRdb reanalysed the PCR reads using MiXCR and keeps one entry per CDR3 protein. The sample holds approximately 490,000 distinct CDR3 sequences, approximately 12% seen once. Trimming left V 1 base short and J 7 bases short, with 10 bases between. The CDR3 extends over 13 amino acids. The rearrangement uses TRBV12-3 or TRBV12-4 and TRBJ1-2, with D maybe TRBD1 (6 bases). The origin of this receptor is a human donor who donated a stem cell graft to a child with combined immunodeficiency. The sample here was PBMCs from the stem cell graft donor, taken from the stem cell graft. CDR3 in DNA: TGTGCCAGCAGTTTAGGGGGGCTGACTGGCTACACCTTC. Encoded protein: CASSLGGLTGYTF.